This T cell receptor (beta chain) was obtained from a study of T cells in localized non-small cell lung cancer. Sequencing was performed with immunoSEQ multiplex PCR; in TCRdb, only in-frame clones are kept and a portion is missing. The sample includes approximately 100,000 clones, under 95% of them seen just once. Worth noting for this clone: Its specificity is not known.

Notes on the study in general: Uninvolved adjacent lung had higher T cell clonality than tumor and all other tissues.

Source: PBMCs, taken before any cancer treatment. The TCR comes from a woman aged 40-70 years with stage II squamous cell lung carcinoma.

CDR3: CASSVEGRSTEAFF. The DNA of the CDR3 is TGCGCCAGCAGCGTCGAGGGACGGAGCACTGAAGCTTTCTTT. This chain connects TRBV5-1 to TRBJ1-1, with D possibly being TRBD1 (5 bases). CDR3 length: 14 residues. Looked up from germline, CDR1 is SGHRS and CDR2 is YFSETQ. The V end lost 4 bases, the J end lost 4 bases, and 14 bases lay between the germline ends.